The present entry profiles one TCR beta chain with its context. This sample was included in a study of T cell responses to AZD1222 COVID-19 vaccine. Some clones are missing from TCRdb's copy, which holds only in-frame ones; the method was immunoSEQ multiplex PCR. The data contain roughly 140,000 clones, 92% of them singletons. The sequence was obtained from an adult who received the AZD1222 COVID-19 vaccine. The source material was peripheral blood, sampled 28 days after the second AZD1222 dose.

This CDR3 is CASSRGAQETQYF. The CDR3 nucleotides read TGTGCCAGCAGTCGCGGGGCGCAAGAGACCCAGTACTTC. The chain has TRBV7-3 and TRBJ2-5; D is possibly TRBD2 (6 bases). The V and J ends lost 6 bases and 2 bases respectively, with 10 bases between them. The CDR3 covers 13 residues. The germline V gene has CDR1 SGHTA and CDR2 FQGTGA.